The 28 T cell receptor beta chains below were found in one sample sequenced in a study of blood T cells in healthy people across ages. Alongside a J-beta primer mix, a sample-barcoded 5' primer served in a second PCR lasting 7 to 11 cycles. TCRdb passed the 5' RACE reads through MiXCR, listing each CDR3 protein once. The sample includes 1.5 million to 2 million distinct CDR3 sequences, about 50% seen only once; the top ten take around 2.1%. The sequencing sample was made of blood. These receptors all come from a woman aged 40 to 50 in good health.

The chain employs TRBV7-2 and TRBJ2-5; 12 positions match TRBD1. CDR1 is SGHTA, CDR2 FQGNSA, per germline. With V trimmed by 5 bases and J by 11 bases, 15 bases remained unmatched. This CDR3 region has 16 residues. The CDR3 DNA is TGTGCCAGCAGCGAAAACAAGGGACAGGGGGCGCGTAAGCAGTACTTC. Translated, it gives CASSENKGQGARKQYF.

The chain carries TRBV7-2 and TRBJ1-2, with D unresolved. Trimming took off 2 bases at V and 4 bases at J, with 11 bases between the two ends. Per the germline V gene, CDR1 is SGHTA and CDR2 is FQGNSA. This CDR3 contains 14 residues. The CDR3 DNA is TGTGCCAGCAGCTTACCCCCAGTTGGCTATGGCTACACCTTC. Translating gives CASSLPPVGYGYTF.

The V gene is TRBV11-2, the J gene TRBJ2-1, with D possibly being TRBD2 (6 bases). Germline V gives CDR1 SGHAT, CDR2 FQNNGV. The CDR3 totals 13 residues. Trimming cost V 11 bases and J 6 bases, with 17 bases left between them. This CDR3 reads CASRGDLPNEQFF. The CDR3 nucleotides read TGTGCCTCCCGCGGGGACCTTCCCAATGAGCAGTTCTTC. The entire variable domain, with the rest obtained from reference TRBV11-2 and TRBJ2-1, is as follows: EAGVAQSPRYKIIEKRQSVAFWCNPISGHATLYWYQQILGQGPKLLIQFQNNGVVDDSQLPKDRFSAERLKGVDSTLKIQPAKLEDSAVYLCASRGDLPNEQFFGPGTRLTVL.

This clonotype was seen a single time. The chain recombines TRBV20-1 with TRBJ2-5, with 9 positions matching TRBD2. CDR3 length equals 17 residues. CDR1 is DFQATT, CDR2 SNEGSKA, per germline (reference sequence). Losses at the gene ends were 1 base for V and 11 bases for J; bases not matched to a gene: 20. The CDR3 DNA sequence: TGCAGTGCTAGAGCTCCCTCTCGGCGGGGGGGGTGGAATGAGCAGTACTTC. Its translation is CSARAPSRRGGWNEQYF.

This clonotype was seen only a few times. This chain joins TRBV20-1 and TRBJ2-1, with D perhaps TRBD1 or TRBD2 (6 bases each). The CDR3 totals 14 residues. Germline CDR1 DFQATT, CDR2 SNEGSKA (reference sequence). V lost 6 bases and J lost 0, with 12 bases in between. CDR3 DNA: TGCAGTGCCGGAGGGACAAGCTCCTACAATGAGCAGTTCTTC. Protein sequence: CSAGGTSSYNEQFF.

The chain joins TRBV11-1 to TRBJ2-7; D not resolved. Germline V lookup: CDR1 SGHAT, CDR2 FQDESV (reference sequence). The CDR3 spans 13 residues. Deletions cut 3 bases from V and 2 bases from J, with 8 bases between. DNA of the CDR3: TGTGCCAGCAGCTTTTCCAGGCCCTACGAGCAGTACTTC. As protein: CASSFSRPYEQYF. The full variable domain, its missing parts supplied by reference TRBV11-1 and TRBJ2-7, is EAEVAQSPRYKITEKSQAVAFWCDPISGHATLYWYRQILGQGPELLVQFQDESVVDDSQLPKDRFSAERLKGVDSTLKIQPAELGDSAMYLCASSFSRPYEQYFGPGTRLTVT.

The V call is TRBV12-3 or TRBV12-4, the J call TRBJ1-2; TRBD1 might be the D (6 bases). Trimming shortened V by 3 bases and J by 6 bases, and 11 bases separated the two germline ends. The CDR3 is made up of 13 amino acids. Here the CDR3 DNA reads TGTGCCAGCAGTTTGAACAGGGCGGATGGCTACACCTTC. It encodes CASSLNRADGYTF.

In this sample, this clonotype turned up once. The CDR3 sequence: CASSGRTGATEAFF. Here the CDR3 DNA reads TGTGCCAGCAGCGGAAGGACAGGGGCCACTGAAGCTTTCTTT. The chain employs TRBV7-8 and TRBJ1-1; TRBD1 agrees at 9 bases. This CDR3 is 14 amino acids long. From germline, CDR1 is SGHVS and CDR2 FQNEAQ. Trimming at V came to 5 bases and at J to 4 bases, leaving 5 bases not matched to a gene.

Comment on this clonotype: A much larger clone lies one base from this, so it may be a read error. The V call is TRBV20-1, the J call TRBJ2-1; 10 bases are shared with TRBD2. The CDR3 has 12 amino acids. CDR1 and CDR2 (germline): DFQATT, SNEGSKA (reference sequence). CDR3 protein: CRALAGTNEQFF. CDR3 sequence (DNA): TGCAGAGCACTAGCGGGGACCAATGAGCAGTTCTTC.

This clonotype was seen a few times. The chain recombines TRBV5-1 with TRBJ2-5, with D perhaps matching TRBD2 (5 bases). Looked up from germline, CDR1 is SGHRS and CDR2 is YFSETQ. V was shortened by 3 bases and J by 4 bases, with 13 bases between the two germline ends. The CDR3 extends over 14 amino acids. CDR3 sequence: CASSWSLGPETQYF. The CDR3 coding sequence is TGCGCCAGCAGCTGGTCACTAGGTCCAGAGACCCAGTACTTC. Full variable domain (missing parts from reference TRBV5-1 and TRBJ2-5): KAGVTQTPRYLIKTRGQQVTLSCSPISGHRSVSWYQQTPGQGLQFLFEYFSETQRNKGNFPGRFSGRQFSNSRSEMNVSTLELGDSALYLCASSWSLGPETQYFGPGTRLLVL.

This chain uses TRBV15 with TRBJ2-5; D is uncertain. The CDR3 is 14 amino acids. Trimming pared 1 base from V and 5 bases from J, leaving 11 bases between. Germline CDR1 reads LNHNV; CDR2 reads YYDKDF (reference sequence). The CDR3 sequence: CATSRGAFPETQYF. In DNA, the CDR3 is TGTGCCACCAGCAGAGGGGCCTTTCCGGAGACCCAGTACTTC. The complete variable domain, with remaining parts taken from reference TRBV15 and TRBJ2-5, reads DAMVIQNPRYQVTQFGKPVTLSCSQTLNHNVMYWYQQKSSQAPKLLFHYYDKDFNNEADTPDNFQSRRPNTSFCFLDIRSPGLGDTAMYLCATSRGAFPETQYFGPGTRLLVL.

The CDR3 region has the DNA TGTGCCAGCAGCGTAAACGTGGTCACAGATACGCAGTATTTT. It specifies CASSVNVVTDTQYF. The chain is built from TRBV13 and TRBJ2-3; D is undetermined. Germline V gene lookup returns CDR1 PRHDT and CDR2 FYEKMQ (reference sequence). V was clipped by 5 bases and J by 2 bases, with 11 bases between them. This CDR3 has 14 amino acids.

The chain couples TRBV6-2 or TRBV6-3 to TRBJ2-1; possible D gene TRBD1, 6 bases. Trimming removed 2 bases from V and 10 bases from J, with 9 bases in between. The V gene's germline CDR1 is MNHEY and CDR2 SVGEGT. The CDR3 runs to 12 residues. CDR3 sequence: CASSYDRREQFF. CDR3 bases: TGTGCCAGCAGTTACGACAGGCGAGAGCAGTTCTTC.

The V gene is TRBV6-5, the J gene TRBJ1-2; D not resolved. Looked up from germline, CDR1 is MNHEY and CDR2 is SVGAGI. This CDR3 is built from 16 residues. Between the trimmed V and J ends, which lost 2 bases and 4 bases, there was a span of 17 bases. DNA of the CDR3: TGTGCCAGCAGTTACGGGATGGAGGTCTATTTCTATGGCTACACCTTC. Its protein product is CASSYGMEVYFYGYTF.

Only a few counts were recorded for this clonotype. The genes are TRBV7-9 and TRBJ1-2; maybe TRBD1 (5 bases). V lost 5 bases and J 3 bases, leaving 16 bases between the germline ends. Germline lookup yields CDR1 SEHNR and CDR2 FQNEAQ (reference sequence). The CDR3 contains 15 residues. The CDR3 nucleotides are TGTGCCAGCAGCCTTAGACAGACAGAGCACTATGGCTACACCTTC. Amino acid sequence: CASSLRQTEHYGYTF.

The chain couples TRBV7-9 to TRBJ2-1; 8 bases align to TRBD2. V lost 4 bases and J lost 7; bases outside the gene matches: 6. Germline assignment: CDR1 SEHNR and CDR2 FQNEAQ (reference sequence). The CDR3 spans 14 residues. CDR3 DNA: TGTGCCAGCAGCTCCGGGGGGGGGGTTAATGAGCAGTTCTTC. Translating gives CASSSGGGVNEQFF. Together with reference TRBV7-9 and TRBJ2-1, the CDR3 gives the full variable domain: DTGVSQNPRHKITKRGQNVTFRCDPISEHNRLYWYRQTLGQGPEFLTYFQNEAQLEKSRLLSDRFSAERPKGSFSTLEIQRTEQGDSAMYLCASSSGGGVNEQFFGPGTRLTVL.

This chain connects TRBV5-6 to TRBJ2-5; D may be TRBD2 (5 bases). With the DNA end fitting TRBJ2-7 better, the J assignment may be wrong. This CDR3 has 13 amino acids. Germline lookup yields CDR1 SGHDT and CDR2 YYEEEE. CDR3 DNA sequence: TGTGCCAGCACCAAATCCTTCGGGGACGAGCAGTACTTC. It yields the protein CASTKSFGDEQYF.

The chain uses TRBV4-3 and TRBJ2-1, with a possible D match to TRBD2 (5 bases). The DNA end is a closer match to TRBJ2-7, so the J assignment may be wrong. In germline, CDR1 is LGHNA, CDR2 YSLEER. The CDR3 extends over 15 amino acids. The CDR3 sequence is CASSQILARDNEQYF. The CDR3 DNA is TGCGCCAGCAGCCAAATCTTAGCGCGCGACAATGAGCAGTACTTC.

Notes on this clonotype: At one end the junction does not follow the germline gene, possibly because of a read error. The J gene is TRBJ2-1, the V gene TRBV7-3; 8 positions agree with TRBD1. The CDR3 consists of 14 residues. Looked up from germline, CDR1 is SGHTA and CDR2 is FQGTGA. The CDR3 sequence: CAGSPGQGYNEQFF. The DNA of the CDR3 is TGTGCCGGCAGCCCTGGACAGGGTTACAATGAGCAGTTCTTC.

The rearrangement links TRBV7-2 to TRBJ2-7; D tentatively fits TRBD1 or TRBD2 (6 bases each). The V and J ends lost 0 bases and 5 bases respectively, with 17 bases between them. The V gene's germline CDR1 is SGHTA and CDR2 FQGNSA. This CDR3 comprises 16 residues. The CDR3 is CASSLAAWRGGHEQYF. The DNA of the CDR3 is TGTGCCAGCAGCTTAGCGGCGTGGAGAGGGGGGCACGAGCAGTACTTC.

The chain links TRBV4-2 to TRBJ2-1, with TRBD1 matching 7 bases. This CDR3 is built from 14 residues. The V and J ends lost 4 bases and 6 bases, in that order; junction bases with no gene match: 6. CDR1 and CDR2 from the germline V gene are LGHNA and YNFKEQ. The CDR3 sequence: CASSLTRQGNEQFF. The CDR3 DNA is TGTGCCAGCAGCCTAACTCGACAGGGCAATGAGCAGTTCTTC.

The chain uses TRBV25-1 and TRBJ1-5; D not certain. CDR1 and CDR2 from the germline V gene are MGHDK and SYGVNS. The CDR3 is 18 amino acids. V shed 2 bases and J shed 0 bases, with 17 bases lying between them. CDR3 nucleotides: TGTGCCAGCAGTGAAGTATTGGACCGATCGATTAGCAATCAGCCCCAGCATTTT. This encodes CASSEVLDRSISNQPQHF.

The chain is built from TRBV28 and TRBJ2-7; no reliable D call. Looked up from germline, CDR1 is MDHEN and CDR2 is SYDVKM. Trimming shortened V by 7 bases and J by 3 bases, and 10 bases separated the two germline ends. The CDR3 length is 12 residues. The CDR3 bases are TGTGCCAGCACCGCCGATTACTACGAGCAGTACTTC. Encoded protein: CASTADYYEQYF.

The V gene is TRBV29-1, the J gene TRBJ1-5; 10 bases match TRBD1. The CDR3 covers 12 residues. Germline-derived CDR1 and CDR2 are SQVTM and ANQGSEA. V lost 7 bases, J lost 7 bases, and 4 bases stayed unmatched. The CDR3 DNA sequence: TGCAGCGCCGGACAGGGGGACCAGCCCCAGCATTTT. This encodes CSAGQGDQPQHF.

The chain is built from TRBV10-3 and TRBJ2-7; 10 nucleotides line up with TRBD1. The CDR3 has 15 amino acids. V was pared by 5 bases and J by 6 bases, with 10 bases of the junction left unmatched. Looked up from germline, CDR1 is ENHRY and CDR2 is SYGVKD. CDR3 sequence (DNA): TGTGCCATCAGTTCGCGACAGGGGGCGCCGGGCGAGCAGTACTTC. Amino acid sequence: CAISSRQGAPGEQYF.

This rearrangement joins TRBV7-8 to TRBJ2-5, with TRBD1 matching over 9 bases. The CDR3 spans 16 residues. V was pared by 2 bases and J by 11 bases, with 15 bases of the junction left unmatched. The germline gives CDR1 SGHVS, CDR2 FQNEAQ. The CDR3 coding sequence is TGTGCCAGCAGCTTATCTCTCGGGACAGGGAGCAATGAGCAGTACTTC. This gives the protein CASSLSLGTGSNEQYF.

CDR3 DNA: TGTGCCAGCAGTCGTTCCCGGGACTACCTAGATACGCAGTATTTT. Residues: CASSRSRDYLDTQYF. The V and J genes are TRBV27 and TRBJ2-3, with 7 bases fitting TRBD2. Germline CDR1 and CDR2: MNHEY and SMNVEV (reference sequence). This CDR3 has 15 amino acids. J gave up 5 bases and V 5 bases, and 10 bases lay outside the gene matches.

The CDR3 nucleotides are TGCAGCGCGACGCTCGGAGACGAGCAGTACTTC. Its translation: CSATLGDEQYF. V usage is TRBV29-1 and J usage is TRBJ2-7; D not resolved. The CDR3 has 11 amino acids. V was shortened by 7 bases and J by 5 bases, with 12 bases between the two germline ends. Per the germline V gene, CDR1 is SQVTM and CDR2 is ANQGSEA.